The next 22 T cell receptor beta chains were all read from a single sample in a study of identical twins listed by TCRdb under 2016. The library came from 5' RACE. The listed sequencing device is Illumina HiSeq 2000. The public reads were run again by TCRdb, first through fastp at Q25 and then through MiXCR, and only productive beta chains were kept. For every CDR3 protein sequence, its rows merge into one entry that carries the most common genes and DNA. The sample profile shows roughly 490,000 distinct CDR3 sequences; approximately 14% of them were found once. The top ten constitute 0.8% to 1% of the sample. This sample also belongs to another study, concerning yellow fever vaccine responses in identical twins.

Input material: CD4+ T cells sorted from blood. The source is a woman aged 18-29 years in good health.

The chain employs TRBV20-1 and TRBJ2-5, with 8 nucleotides matching TRBD1. V was clipped by 7 bases and J by 6 bases; unmatched bases: 4. CDR1 DFQATT and CDR2 SNEGSKA come from the germline V gene (reference sequence). This CDR3 comprises 11 residues. Here the CDR3 DNA reads TGCAGTGTGACAGGGGAAAAGACCCAGTACTTC. Protein product: CSVTGEKTQYF.

This clonotype was seen more than once but under ten times. This chain links TRBV3-1 with TRBJ2-3, with 8 positions matching TRBD1. J lost 5 bases, V lost 3 bases, and 10 bases had no gene match. This CDR3 has 16 amino acids. From germline, CDR1 is LGHDT and CDR2 YNNKEL (reference sequence). CDR3 coding DNA: TGTGCCAGCAGCCATCTCGGACAGGGTACAGGAGATACGCAGTATTTT. The encoded protein is CASSHLGQGTGDTQYF.

With respect to this clonotype: Its ends do not fully match the called genes, so a read error is possible. The rearrangement joins TRBV3-1 to TRBJ2-7; D possibly matches TRBD1 or TRBD2 (5 bases each). This CDR3 spans 15 amino acids. Per germline, CDR1 LGHDT and CDR2 YNNKEL (reference sequence). The CDR3 is CASCQAPGTYYEQYF. The DNA for the CDR3 is TGTGCCAGCTGCCAAGCTCCTGGGACCTACTACGAGCAGTACTTC.

The chain employs TRBV2 and TRBJ2-7, with 12 bases fitting TRBD1. This CDR3 contains 19 residues. Germline CDR1 is SNHLY and CDR2 is FYNNEI. V trimming: 7 bases; J trimming: 4 bases; junction bases outside the gene matches: 20. The DNA for the CDR3 is TGTGCCAGCAACGAAATTACCGGGACAGGGGGCGTTACTAGGTACGAGCAGTACTTC. Residues: CASNEITGTGGVTRYEQYF.

This chain uses TRBV12-5 with TRBJ2-1; the match to TRBD2 covers 15 bases. J was trimmed by 7 bases and V by 1 base; bases with no gene match: 2. CDR3 size: 16 residues. The V gene's germline CDR1 is LGHNT and CDR2 FRNRAP. CDR3 loop: CASGLGGLAGGNEQFF. DNA of the CDR3: TGTGCTAGTGGTTTGGGGGGACTAGCGGGAGGAAATGAGCAGTTCTTC.

This clonotype has ten or more counts. This chain joins TRBV5-1 and TRBJ2-7; 8 nucleotides match TRBD2. V lost 5 bases and J lost 2; bases outside the gene matches: 6. This CDR3 is built from 14 residues. The germline V gene has CDR1 SGHRS and CDR2 YFSETQ. The CDR3 DNA reads TGCGCCAGCAGTCCTAGCGGGTCCACCTACGAGCAGTACTTC. Its protein product is CASSPSGSTYEQYF. Full variable domain (rest looked up from reference TRBV5-1 and TRBJ2-7): KAGVTQTPRYLIKTRGQQVTLSCSPISGHRSVSWYQQTPGQGLQFLFEYFSETQRNKGNFPGRFSGRQFSNSRSEMNVSTLELGDSALYLCASSPSGSTYEQYFGPGTRLTVT.

The chain combines TRBV6-5 with TRBJ2-1; possibly TRBD1 for D (5 bases). The CDR3 totals 14 residues. Germline V gene lookup returns CDR1 MNHEY and CDR2 SVGAGI. Deletions cut 2 bases from V and 6 bases from J, with 11 bases between. CDR3 DNA sequence: TGTGCCAGCAGTTACCGAGACAGTCTCAATGAGCAGTTCTTC. It codes for CASSYRDSLNEQFF.

This clonotype occurred a few times. V gene TRBV24-1 combines with J gene TRBJ1-2, with D maybe TRBD1 (6 bases). The length of the CDR3 is 13 residues. Germline V gene sequence: CDR1 KGHDR, CDR2 SFDVKD. With 7 bases removed from V and 1 base from J, the gap between germline ends came to 9 bases. The CDR3 DNA reads TGTGCCACCAGGGACAGCGATAACTATGGCTACACCTTC. Its translation is CATRDSDNYGYTF.

The chain uses TRBV9 and TRBJ2-2; 9 nucleotides agree with TRBD2. CDR1 is SGDLS, CDR2 YYNGEE, per germline. The length of the CDR3 is 16 residues. Trimming took 4 bases from V and 5 from J; bases not matched to a gene: 9. The CDR3 is CASSTGGGAKTGELFF. CDR3 DNA: TGTGCCAGCAGCACCGGCGGGGGGGCTAAAACCGGGGAGCTGTTTTTT. Complete variable domain (other parts from reference TRBV9 and TRBJ2-2): DSGVTQTPKHLITATGQRVTLRCSPRSGDLSVYWYQQSLDQGLQFLIQYYNGEERAKGNILERFSAQQFPDLHSELNLSSLELGDSALYFCASSTGGGAKTGELFFGEGSRLTVL.

The table lists this clonotype with a few counts. The chain joins TRBV7-6 to TRBJ2-1, with D perhaps matching TRBD2 (5 bases). Germline values: CDR1 SGHVS, CDR2 FNYEAQ. V dropped 1 base and J dropped 2 bases, with 21 bases sitting between them. The CDR3 runs to 19 residues. The CDR3 loop reads CASSLVDRASSSPYNEQFF. The CDR3 DNA follows: TGTGCCAGCAGCTTAGTGGATAGGGCTAGCTCTTCCCCCTACAATGAGCAGTTCTTC.

Only a few counts were recorded for this clonotype. The rearrangement uses TRBV10-3 and TRBJ1-2; no firm D call. CDR1 is ENHRY, CDR2 SYGVKD, per germline. The V gene lost 8 bases and the J gene lost 4 bases, with 8 bases spanning the gap. CDR3 size: 11 residues. The CDR3 loop reads CAISGSYGYTF. The CDR3 DNA follows: TGTGCCATCTCCGGGAGCTATGGCTACACCTTC.

This chain links TRBV18 with TRBJ1-2, with D unresolved. Germline V gives CDR1 KGHSH, CDR2 LQKENI. This CDR3 is 15 amino acids long. V shed 3 bases and J shed 4 bases, with 15 bases lying between them. This chain's CDR3 is CASSPEKTTAYGYTF. Here the CDR3 DNA reads TGTGCCAGCTCACCGGAAAAGACCACGGCCTATGGCTACACCTTC. Full variable domain (remainder filled in from reference TRBV18 and TRBJ1-2): NAGVMQNPRHLVRRRGQEARLRCSPMKGHSHVYWYRQLPEEGLKFMVYLQKENIIDESGMPKERFSAEFPKEGPSILRIQQVVRGDSAAYFCASSPEKTTAYGYTFGSGTRLTVV.

The chain is built from TRBV28 and TRBJ1-2, with 8 bases lining up with TRBD1. Germline V gene data show CDR1 as MDHEN and CDR2 as SYDVKM. The CDR3 sequence is 16 residues long. J gave up 8 bases and V 5 bases, and 16 bases lay outside the gene matches. The CDR3 spells CASSLFLYGTGEGYTF. CDR3 DNA sequence: TGTGCCAGCAGTCTTTTTCTCTACGGGACAGGAGAAGGCTACACCTTC.

This clonotype was seen a few times. The chain couples TRBV6-5 to TRBJ2-1, with a weak D call TRBD2 (6 bases). Germline CDR1 is MNHEY and CDR2 is SVGAGI. V lost 2 bases and J lost 0, with 8 bases in between. The CDR3 is 15 residues long. Here the CDR3 DNA reads TGTGCCAGCAGTTACGTCGGGAGCTCCTACAATGAGCAGTTCTTC. It specifies CASSYVGSSYNEQFF.

J is TRBJ2-2 and V is TRBV2, with 8 bases lining up with TRBD2. J lost 5 bases, V lost 7 bases, and 9 bases had no gene match. CDR3 length equals 15 residues. Germline V gives CDR1 SNHLY, CDR2 FYNNEI. CDR3 amino acids: CASMVGAGGTGELFF. As DNA, the CDR3 is TGTGCCAGCATGGTGGGCGCGGGGGGTACCGGGGAGCTGTTTTTT.

This clonotype has just a few counts. The chain has TRBV20-1 and TRBJ2-5; D unresolved. Germline CDR1 and CDR2: DFQATT and SNEGSKA (reference sequence). The length of the CDR3 is 10 residues. Between the trimmed V and J ends, which lost 5 bases and 3 bases, there was a span of 4 bases. In nucleotides, the CDR3 is TGCAGTGCTGTCGAAGAGACCCAGTACTTC. Protein sequence: CSAVEETQYF.

This chain joins TRBV19 and TRBJ2-1, with 8 bases identical to TRBD2. This CDR3 region has 17 residues. Germline V gives CDR1 LNHDA, CDR2 SQIVND (reference sequence). J was trimmed by 3 bases and V by 4 bases; bases with no gene match: 11. CDR3 sequence: CASSTGAGGAIYNEQFF. DNA for the CDR3: TGTGCCAGTAGTACAGGTGCGGGAGGAGCCATCTACAATGAGCAGTTCTTC.

The chain combines TRBV5-1 with TRBJ2-3, with 7 bases fitting TRBD1. The V segment lost 4 bases and the J segment 4 bases; nucleotides outside the gene matches: 9. The CDR3 has 15 residues. Germline V gene sequence: CDR1 SGHRS, CDR2 YFSETQ. CDR3 DNA sequence: TGCGCCAGCAGCGCCGAATCAGGGGGTCCAGATACGCAGTATTTT. It encodes CASSAESGGPDTQYF. The full variable domain, rest sourced from reference TRBV5-1 and TRBJ2-3, is KAGVTQTPRYLIKTRGQQVTLSCSPISGHRSVSWYQQTPGQGLQFLFEYFSETQRNKGNFPGRFSGRQFSNSRSEMNVSTLELGDSALYLCASSAESGGPDTQYFGPGTRLTVL.

This clonotype was detected only a few times. The chain recombines TRBV10-3 with TRBJ2-3; D possibly uses TRBD1 or TRBD2 (5 bases each). Germline values: CDR1 ENHRY, CDR2 SYGVKD. This CDR3 is built from 14 residues. V was shortened by 3 bases and J by 0 bases, with 7 bases between the two germline ends. The CDR3 coding sequence is TGTGCCATCAGTGAAGGGGACAGCACAGATACGCAGTATTTT. This sequence encodes CAISEGDSTDTQYF.

The chain recombines TRBV4-1 with TRBJ2-1; D is unresolved. Trimming removed 4 bases at V and 2 bases at J, with 12 bases between. CDR3 size: 15 residues. Germline V gene lookup returns CDR1 MGHRA and CDR2 YSYEKL. The CDR3 DNA follows: TGCGCCAGCAGCCCACATAAAGGAACCTACAATGAGCAGTTCTTC. It encodes CASSPHKGTYNEQFF.

The table lists this clonotype with many counts. The chain has TRBV2 and TRBJ2-3; D is ambiguous. CDR3 length: 12 amino acids. The V and J ends lost 6 bases and 2 bases respectively, with 6 bases between them. Germline assignment: CDR1 SNHLY and CDR2 FYNNEI. The CDR3 nucleotides read TGTGCCAGCAGCCGGACCACAGATACGCAGTATTTT. It yields the protein CASSRTTDTQYF.

This clonotype was counted a few times. The chain couples TRBV12-3 or TRBV12-4 to TRBJ1-2; possible D gene TRBD1, 5 bases. The CDR3 loop spans 16 amino acids. The ends were cut back, 5 bases at V and 8 bases at J, with 24 bases in the middle. CDR3 amino acids: CASSRSRALSGWGYTF. The CDR3, as DNA: TGTGCCAGCAGTCGATCCAGGGCTCTGAGCGGTTGGGGCTACACCTTC.